This TCR beta chain was recorded in a study of shared clonotypes between healthy human individuals. Points from the study as a whole: Researchers sampled blood only, noting tissue repertoires likely differ. Few donors limited the genetic and exposure-history diversity represented. Read depth was anticipated to influence clonotype sharing among donors.

With respect to this clone: Its antigen is currently unknown.

TCRdb keeps only in-frame clones here, not all; method: immunoSEQ multiplex PCR. The sample has about 680,000 clones, around 73% seen once. There are 13 residues in the CDR3. CDR1 and CDR2 (germline): KGHSH, LQKENI. V was trimmed by 3 bases and J by 6 bases, leaving 8 bases between them. The sequencing input was memory CD4+ T cells sorted from blood. Documented subset: CD45RA-negative fraction. This clonotype was obtained from a woman aged 30 to 39 in good health. J is TRBJ2-2 and V is TRBV18; D not resolved. In DNA, the CDR3 is TGTGCCAGCTCACCCGACTTGTCCGGGGAGCTGTTTTTT. Translating gives CASSPDLSGELFF.